The present TCR beta chain was sequenced within a study of T cell responses to AZD1222 COVID-19 vaccine. Study results and limitations: Spike was spanned by vaccine-associated CD4 TCRs, with dominance at 160-218 and 743-854. After two AZD1222 doses, spike-specific TCR breadth and depth rose versus day 0. Donors, mostly white British, included more females; clonal diversity was possibly underestimated. At baseline, just five to seven AZD1222 recipients tested seropositive.

A remark on this clone: The target antigen is unknown.

TCRdb keeps only in-frame clones here, not all; method: immunoSEQ multiplex PCR. The sample contains more than 100,000 clones, approximately 94% of which appear only once. The J segment lost 7 bases and the V segment lost 3 bases, leaving 7 bases of the junction unmatched. Germline V gene data show CDR1 as WSHSY and CDR2 as SAAADI. The CDR3 is 14 amino acids. The TCR sequence derives from an adult who received the AZD1222 COVID-19 vaccine. The sequenced sample was peripheral blood, obtained 28 days after the second AZD1222 dose. The chain combines TRBV10-2 with TRBJ1-1; 8 bases fit TRBD1. CDR3 sequence reads: CASSDRTGYDEAFF. CDR3 DNA sequence: TGCGCCAGCAGTGACCGGACAGGGTACGATGAAGCTTTCTTT.